Following are 17 T cell receptor beta chains from one sample sequenced in a study of shared clonotypes between healthy human individuals. TCRdb keeps only in-frame clones here, not all; method: immunoSEQ multiplex PCR. The sample contains about 610,000 clones, around 97% of which appear only once. The sample consisted of naive CD4+ T cells sorted from blood. The sample's subset: CD45RA+ positively selected. Receptors originate from a woman in her twenties or thirties in good health.

V and J are TRBV19 and TRBJ2-7, with D unclear. CDR3 size: 13 residues. Germline V gene data show CDR1 as LNHDA and CDR2 as SQIVND (reference sequence). Trimming pared 8 bases from V and 2 bases from J, leaving 13 bases between. CDR3 nucleotides: TGTGCCAGTCCGACGGGTCGTCCCTACGAGCAGTACTTC. Translating gives CASPTGRPYEQYF.

Concerning this clone: Other DNA variants within this sample encode the same CDR3. The gene calls are TRBV18 and TRBJ2-7; TRBD2 is a possible D gene (5 bases). V was shortened by 6 bases and J by 4 bases, with 16 bases between the two germline ends. CDR3 length equals 14 residues. The germline gives CDR1 KGHSH, CDR2 LQKENI. The CDR3 here is CASSPSGSPYEQYF. In DNA form, the CDR3 reads TGTGCCAGCTCTCCGTCGGGAAGTCCGTACGAGCAGTACTTC.

The J gene is TRBJ2-5, the V gene TRBV9; weak D call: TRBD2 (6 bases). The CDR3 totals 16 residues. Trimming took off 4 bases at V and 2 bases at J, with 18 bases between the two ends. CDR1 and CDR2 from the germline V gene are SGDLS and YYNGEE. This CDR3 reads CASSPQLADIQETQYF. The DNA of the CDR3 is TGTGCCAGCAGCCCTCAACTAGCCGATATTCAAGAGACCCAGTACTTC.

The rearrangement uses TRBV6-5 and TRBJ2-5; D is tentatively TRBD1 or TRBD2 (5 bases each). Trimming shortened V by 10 bases and J by 11 bases, and 23 bases separated the two germline ends. The germline V gene encodes CDR1 MNHEY and CDR2 SVGAGI. CDR3 size: 13 residues. CDR3 nucleotide sequence: TGTGCCATAGCCCGGGACCGAGCTTCGTGGCAGTACTTC. The encoded protein is CAIARDRASWQYF.

The genes are TRBV28 and TRBJ1-5; D may be TRBD1 (6 bases). The CDR3 spans 18 residues. Germline assignment: CDR1 MDHEN and CDR2 SYDVKM. The V gene lost 5 bases and the J gene lost 0 bases, with 20 bases spanning the gap. The CDR3 reads CASSTRWRGAYSNQPQHF. The DNA of the CDR3 is TGTGCCAGCAGTACCCGGTGGAGGGGGGCCTATAGCAATCAGCCCCAGCATTTT.

CDR3 protein: CAISESPSGGQETQYF. The CDR3 DNA reads as TGTGCCATCAGTGAGTCCCCCTCAGGGGGACAAGAGACCCAGTACTTC. The rearrangement uses TRBV10-3 and TRBJ2-5, with TRBD1 matching over 7 bases. Germline values: CDR1 ENHRY, CDR2 SYGVKD. V lost 0 bases and J lost 2; bases outside the gene matches: 6. This CDR3 has 16 amino acids.

The chain joins TRBV7-8 to TRBJ1-5; D ambiguous. V lost 2 bases and J lost 0, with 11 bases in between. Germline V lookup: CDR1 SGHVS, CDR2 FQNEAQ. The CDR3 extends over 16 amino acids. CDR3: CASSLRRRYSNQPQHF. CDR3 bases: TGTGCCAGCAGCTTAAGGCGCCGGTATAGCAATCAGCCCCAGCATTTT.

The chain links TRBV5-6 to TRBJ1-3; D gene uncertain. CDR3 size: 14 residues. Germline lookup yields CDR1 SGHDT and CDR2 YYEEEE. Trimming took 1 base from V and 3 from J, leaving 8 bases between them. The CDR3 DNA is TGTGCCAGCAGCTTGAGTCCACTTGGAAACACCATATATTTT. The encoded protein is CASSLSPLGNTIYF.

The chain links TRBV29-1 to TRBJ1-3; possible D gene TRBD1, 5 bases. There are 15 residues in the CDR3. The V gene's germline CDR1 is SQVTM and CDR2 ANQGSEA. V gave up 1 base and J gave up 0 bases, with 10 bases separating them. This CDR3 is CSVEGGNPSGNTIYF. The CDR3, as DNA: TGCAGCGTTGAAGGGGGCAACCCCTCTGGAAACACCATATATTTT.

A word on this clone: Other DNA sequences in the same sample also yield this CDR3. The rearrangement joins TRBV5-1 to TRBJ1-5, with 11 bases fitting TRBD1. V lost 4 bases and J lost 5; bases outside the gene matches: 2. Per the germline V gene, CDR1 is SGHRS and CDR2 is YFSETQ. CDR3 length equals 14 residues. The CDR3 is CASSPGQGDQPQHF. CDR3 nucleotide sequence: TGCGCCAGCAGCCCGGGACAGGGGGATCAGCCCCAGCATTTT.

The chain links TRBV10-3 to TRBJ1-5; maybe TRBD1 (5 bases). Trimming removed 6 bases from V and 2 bases from J, with 8 bases in between. The CDR3 runs to 13 residues. CDR1 and CDR2 (germline): ENHRY, SYGVKD. CDR3 in DNA: TGTGCCATCAGGGGGGGACGCAATCAGCCCCAGCATTTT. It codes for CAIRGGRNQPQHF.

This chain joins TRBV2 and TRBJ2-1; 11 nucleotides match TRBD2. CDR3 size: 14 residues. The V segment lost 8 bases and the J segment 5 bases; nucleotides outside the gene matches: 5. From germline, CDR1 is SNHLY and CDR2 FYNNEI. Written as DNA, the CDR3 is TGTGCCAGCGCGGGACTAGCGGAAAACAATGAGCAGTTCTTC. Translated, it gives CASAGLAENNEQFF.

This clone appeared a single time. V and J are TRBV27 and TRBJ2-1; 8 bases map to TRBD2. The CDR3 spans 15 residues. The germline CDR1 and CDR2 sequences are MNHEY and SMNVEV (reference sequence). V shed 5 bases, J shed 4 bases, and the junction held 7 bases outside the gene matches. The CDR3 region is CASSNSGSRYNEQFF. The CDR3 bases are TGTGCCAGCAGTAACAGCGGGAGTCGGTACAATGAGCAGTTCTTC.

The chain has TRBV19 and TRBJ2-1; possibly TRBD1 for D (5 bases). The V and J ends lost 3 bases and 10 bases respectively, with 10 bases between them. Germline CDR1 reads LNHDA; CDR2 reads SQIVND (reference sequence). The CDR3 has 12 amino acids. The CDR3 here is CASSIRQGEQFF. The CDR3 DNA reads TGTGCCAGTAGTATTAGGCAGGGAGAGCAGTTCTTC.

This clone was seen a single time. This chain joins TRBV19 and TRBJ1-1, with D tentatively TRBD1 (6 bases). The CDR3 totals 14 residues. Germline V gene lookup returns CDR1 LNHDA and CDR2 SQIVND (reference sequence). The V end was cut by 5 bases, the J end by 3 bases, with 13 bases between. The CDR3 here is CASSFLGADTEAFF. CDR3 DNA: TGTGCCAGTAGTTTTCTGGGGGCGGACACTGAAGCTTTCTTT.

The rearrangement uses TRBV5-1 and TRBJ2-7; a weak D match, TRBD1 (5 bases). From germline, CDR1 is SGHRS and CDR2 YFSETQ. The CDR3 runs to 15 residues. Between the trimmed V and J ends, which lost 0 bases and 3 bases, there was a span of 13 bases. CDR3 sequence reads: CASSLVAGKNYEQYF. CDR3 bases: TGCGCCAGCAGCTTGGTAGCAGGGAAGAACTACGAGCAGTACTTC. Looking up the rest from reference TRBV5-1 and TRBJ2-7 gives the full variable domain: KAGVTQTPRYLIKTRGQQVTLSCSPISGHRSVSWYQQTPGQGLQFLFEYFSETQRNKGNFPGRFSGRQFSNSRSEMNVSTLELGDSALYLCASSLVAGKNYEQYFGPGTRLTVT.

V is TRBV7-9 and J is TRBJ2-2; 10 nucleotides agree with TRBD2. This CDR3 has 15 amino acids. V was clipped by 2 bases and J by 6 bases; unmatched bases: 3. Germline CDR1 and CDR2: SEHNR and FQNEAQ (reference sequence). In DNA form, the CDR3 reads TGTGCCAGCAGCTTAACTAGCGGGGCCCCCGGGGAGCTGTTTTTT. Amino acid sequence: CASSLTSGAPGELFF.